This T cell receptor beta chain was identified during a study of blood T cell repertoires in COVID-19. Looking at the study overall: Material from acute and convalescent COVID-19 was sourced from the United States, Italy and Spain. PBMCs, B-cell-depleted T cells, or T cells were the source of the cDNA or gDNA that made up the material.

Measured with immunoSEQ multiplex PCR; TCRdb has only the in-frame clones, and not every one. The sample has 400,000 to 550,000 clones; more than 85% are singletons. With V trimmed by 0 bases and J by 1 base, 6 bases remained unmatched. CDR1 is SEHNR and CDR2 is FQNEAQ in the germline V gene (reference sequence). The CDR3 sequence is 16 residues long. This clone was seen once. V is TRBV7-9 and J is TRBJ2-7, with 7 bases that match TRBD1. The TCR was taken from a woman aged 25 to 39 with acute or convalescent COVID-19. Sequenced material: peripheral blood. The CDR3, as DNA: TGTGCCAGCAGCTTAGCGCAAGGGGGACAGTCCTACGAGCAGTACTTC. Protein: CASSLAQGGQSYEQYF. The full variable domain, with the rest looked up from reference TRBV7-9 and TRBJ2-7, is DTGVSQNPRHKITKRGQNVTFRCDPISEHNRLYWYRQTLGQGPEFLTYFQNEAQLEKSRLLSDRFSAERPKGSFSTLEIQRTEQGDSAMYLCASSLAQGGQSYEQYFGPGTRLTVT.